This paragraph reports one T cell receptor (beta chain). This specimen comes from a study of T cell changes during pregnancy in multiple sclerosis. V gave up 5 bases and J gave up 4 bases, with 14 bases separating them. Germline V CDR1 and CDR2: MNHNY, SVGAGI (reference sequence). This CDR3 spans 14 amino acids. Clones were read by immunoSEQ multiplex PCR, and TCRdb kept only the in-frame ones, dropping some. The sample contains roughly 70,000 clones, just over 90% of which appear only once. The receptor was isolated from a female donor with multiple sclerosis, enrolled in a pregnancy study. V is TRBV6-6 and J is TRBJ1-2, with D possibly matching TRBD1 (6 bases). The specimen comprised peripheral blood, sampled in the third trimester of pregnancy. CDR3 sequence (DNA): TGTGCCAGCAGTCGGCAGGGGCGATCCTATGGCTACACCTTC. Amino acid sequence: CASSRQGRSYGYTF.